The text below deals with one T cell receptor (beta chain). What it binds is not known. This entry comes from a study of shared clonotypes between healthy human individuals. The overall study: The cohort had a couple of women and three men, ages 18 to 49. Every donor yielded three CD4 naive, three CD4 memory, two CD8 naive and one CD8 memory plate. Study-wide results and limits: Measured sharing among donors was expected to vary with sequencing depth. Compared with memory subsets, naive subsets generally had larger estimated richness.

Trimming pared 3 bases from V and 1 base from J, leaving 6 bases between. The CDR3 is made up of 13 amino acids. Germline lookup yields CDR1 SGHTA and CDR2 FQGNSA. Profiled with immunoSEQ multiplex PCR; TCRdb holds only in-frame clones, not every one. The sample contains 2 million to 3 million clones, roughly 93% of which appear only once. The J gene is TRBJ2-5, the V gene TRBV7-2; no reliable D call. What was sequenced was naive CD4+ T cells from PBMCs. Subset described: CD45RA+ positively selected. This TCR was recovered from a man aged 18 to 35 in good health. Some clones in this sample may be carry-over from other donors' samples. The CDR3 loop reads CASSLLFQETQYF. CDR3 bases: TGTGCCAGCAGCTTGTTGTTCCAAGAGACCCAGTACTTC. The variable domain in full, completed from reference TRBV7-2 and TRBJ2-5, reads GAGVSQSPSNKVTEKGKDVELRCDPISGHTALYWYRQSLGQGLEFLIYFQGNSAPDKSGLPSDRFSAERTGGSVSTLTIQRTQQEDSAVYLCASSLLFQETQYFGPGTRLLVL.